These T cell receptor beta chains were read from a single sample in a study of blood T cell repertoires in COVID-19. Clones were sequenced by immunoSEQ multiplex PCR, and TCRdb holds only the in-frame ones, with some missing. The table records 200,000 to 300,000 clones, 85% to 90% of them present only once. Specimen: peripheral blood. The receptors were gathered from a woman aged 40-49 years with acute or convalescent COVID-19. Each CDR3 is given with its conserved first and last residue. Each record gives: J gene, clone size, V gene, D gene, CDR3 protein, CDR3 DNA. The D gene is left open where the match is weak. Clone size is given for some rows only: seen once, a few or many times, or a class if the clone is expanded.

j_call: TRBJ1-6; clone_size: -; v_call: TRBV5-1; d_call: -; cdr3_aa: CASSLAPSGNSPLHF; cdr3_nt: TGCGCCAGCAGCTTGGCACCTTCCGGTAATTCACCCCTCCACTTT
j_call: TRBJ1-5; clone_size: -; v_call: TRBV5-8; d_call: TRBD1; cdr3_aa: CASSPGTGEYGNQPQHF; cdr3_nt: TGTGCCAGCAGCCCTGGGACAGGGGAATATGGCAATCAGCCCCAGCATTTT
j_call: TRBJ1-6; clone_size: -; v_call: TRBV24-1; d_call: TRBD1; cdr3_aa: CATQGASYNSPLHF; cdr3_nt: TGTGCCACGCAGGGGGCCTCCTATAATTCACCCCTCCACTTT
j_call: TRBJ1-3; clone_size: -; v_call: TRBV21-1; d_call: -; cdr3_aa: CASSKETGFGNTIYF; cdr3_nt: TGTGCCAGCAGCAAGGAGACAGGGTTCGGAAACACCATATATTTT
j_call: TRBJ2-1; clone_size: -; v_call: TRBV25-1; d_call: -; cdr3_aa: CASRKQGDSYNEQFF; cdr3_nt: TGTGCCAGTAGAAAACAAGGGGACTCCTACAATGAGCAGTTCTTC
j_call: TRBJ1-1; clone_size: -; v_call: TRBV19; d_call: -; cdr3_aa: CASRYTNREGTEAFF; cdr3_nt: TGTGCCAGTAGGTATACTAACAGGGAGGGCACTGAAGCTTTCTTT
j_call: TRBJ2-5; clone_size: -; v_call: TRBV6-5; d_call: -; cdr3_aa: CASTLSGRLQETQYF; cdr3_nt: TGTGCCAGCACCCTTTCCGGGAGACTACAAGAGACCCAGTACTTC
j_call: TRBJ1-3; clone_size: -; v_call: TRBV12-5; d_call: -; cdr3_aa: CASGLAGGSGNTIYF; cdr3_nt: TGTGCTAGTGGTCTCGCAGGTGGGTCTGGAAACACCATATATTTT
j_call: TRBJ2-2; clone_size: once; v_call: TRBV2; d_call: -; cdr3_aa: CASNQGMILANTGELFF; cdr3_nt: TGTGCCAGCAACCAGGGGATGATCCTCGCGAACACCGGGGAGCTGTTTTTT
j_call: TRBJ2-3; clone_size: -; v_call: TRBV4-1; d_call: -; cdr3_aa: CASSHPQGIGADTQYF; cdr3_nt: TGCGCCAGCAGCCATCCACAGGGCATCGGAGCAGATACGCAGTATTTT
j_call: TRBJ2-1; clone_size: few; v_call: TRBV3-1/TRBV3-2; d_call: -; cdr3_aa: CASSQGAGTYNEQFF; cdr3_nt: TGTGCCAGCAGCCAAGGCGCGGGAACCTACAATGAGCAGTTCTTC
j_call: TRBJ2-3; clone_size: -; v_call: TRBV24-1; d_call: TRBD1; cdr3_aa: CATSDSRGQGIDTQYF; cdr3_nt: TGTGCCACCAGTGATTCTCGCGGACAGGGGATAGATACGCAGTATTTT
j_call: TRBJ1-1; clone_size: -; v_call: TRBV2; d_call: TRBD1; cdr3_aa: CASSEVRTGVGFNTEAFF; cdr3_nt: TGTGCCAGCAGTGAAGTTAGGACAGGGGTAGGTTTTAACACTGAAGCTTTCTTT
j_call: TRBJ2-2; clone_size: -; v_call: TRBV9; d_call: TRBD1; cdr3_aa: CASSLRTGSYTGELFF; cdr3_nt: TGTGCCAGCAGCCTCCGGACAGGGAGTTACACCGGGGAGCTGTTTTTT
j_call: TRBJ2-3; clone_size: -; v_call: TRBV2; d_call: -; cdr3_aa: CASSPQGPTTDTQYF; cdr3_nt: TGTGCCAGCAGCCCACAGGGTCCTACCACAGATACGCAGTATTTT
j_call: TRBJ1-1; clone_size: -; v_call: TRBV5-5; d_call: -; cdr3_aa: CASSLVAGVMNTEAFF; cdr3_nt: TGTGCCAGCAGCTTGGTGGCAGGGGTTATGAACACTGAAGCTTTCTTT
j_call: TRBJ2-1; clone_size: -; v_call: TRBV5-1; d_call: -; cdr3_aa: CASSSGDGNYNEQFF; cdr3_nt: TGCGCCAGCAGCTCGGGGGACGGGAACTACAATGAGCAGTTCTTC
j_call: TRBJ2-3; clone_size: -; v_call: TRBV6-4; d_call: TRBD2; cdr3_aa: CASSAEGLAGGNTDTQYF; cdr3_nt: TGTGCCAGCAGTGCCGAAGGACTAGCGGGGGGGAACACAGATACGCAGTATTTT
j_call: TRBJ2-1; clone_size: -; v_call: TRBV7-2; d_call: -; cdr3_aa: CASSLGRGEYNEQFF; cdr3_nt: TGTGCCAGCAGCTTGGGCAGGGGCGAGTACAATGAGCAGTTCTTC
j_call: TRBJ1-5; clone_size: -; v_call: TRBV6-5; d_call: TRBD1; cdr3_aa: CASSSDRGSQPQHF; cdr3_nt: TGTGCCAGCAGCTCCGACAGGGGAAGTCAGCCCCAGCATTTT
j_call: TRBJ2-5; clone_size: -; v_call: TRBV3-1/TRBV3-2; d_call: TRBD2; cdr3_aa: CASSQVYGSGGKETQYF; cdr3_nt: TGTGCCAGCAGCCAAGTTTACGGTAGCGGGGGAAAAGAGACCCAGTACTTC
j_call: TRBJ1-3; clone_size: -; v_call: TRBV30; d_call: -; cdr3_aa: CAWTRVLPGNTIYF; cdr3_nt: TGTGCCTGGACCCGGGTCCTCCCTGGAAACACCATATATTTT
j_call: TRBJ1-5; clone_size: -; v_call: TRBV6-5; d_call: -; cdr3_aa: CASSYREGQPQHF; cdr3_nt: TGTGCCAGCAGCTACAGGGAGGGTCAGCCCCAGCATTTT
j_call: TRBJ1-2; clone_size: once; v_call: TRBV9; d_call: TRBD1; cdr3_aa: CASSVRLTGGYYGYTF; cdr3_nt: TGTGCCAGCAGCGTCCGTTTGACAGGGGGGTACTATGGCTACACCTTC
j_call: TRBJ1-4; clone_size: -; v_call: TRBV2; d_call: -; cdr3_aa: CASSNALGVYANEKLFF; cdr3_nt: TGTGCCAGCAGTAACGCCCTCGGAGTCTATGCTAATGAAAAACTGTTTTTT
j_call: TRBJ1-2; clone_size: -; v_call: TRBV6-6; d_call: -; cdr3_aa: CASSYALDGYTF; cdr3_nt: TGTGCCAGCAGTTACGCGCTGGATGGCTACACCTTC
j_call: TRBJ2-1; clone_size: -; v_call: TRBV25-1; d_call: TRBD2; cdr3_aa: CASNRGGAGEQFF; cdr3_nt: TGTGCCAGCAATCGCGGGGGGGCCGGGGAGCAGTTCTTC
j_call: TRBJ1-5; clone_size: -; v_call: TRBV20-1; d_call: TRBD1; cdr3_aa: CSASLGQFNQPQHF; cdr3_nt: TGCAGTGCTAGTTTGGGACAGTTCAATCAGCCCCAGCATTTT
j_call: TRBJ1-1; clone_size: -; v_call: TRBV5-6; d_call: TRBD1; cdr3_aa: CASSPDREGVSTEAFF; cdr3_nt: TGTGCCAGCAGTCCGGACAGGGAGGGGGTCAGCACTGAAGCTTTCTTT
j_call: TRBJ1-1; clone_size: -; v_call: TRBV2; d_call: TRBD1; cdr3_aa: CASSEGTVEAFF; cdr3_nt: TGTGCCAGCAGTGAGGGGACAGTCGAAGCTTTCTTT
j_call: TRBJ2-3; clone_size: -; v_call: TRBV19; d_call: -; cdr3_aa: CASSIGAGFGDTQYF; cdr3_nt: TGTGCCAGTAGTATTGGGGCAGGGTTTGGGGATACGCAGTATTTT
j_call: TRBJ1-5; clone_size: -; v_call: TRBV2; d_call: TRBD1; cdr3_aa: CASSQGGSNQPQHF; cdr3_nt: TGTGCCAGCAGCCAGGGGGGAAGCAATCAGCCCCAGCATTTT
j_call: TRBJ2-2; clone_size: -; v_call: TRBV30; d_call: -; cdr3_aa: CAWSVKRGTGELFF; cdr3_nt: TGTGCCTGGAGTGTGAAAAGGGGGACCGGGGAGCTGTTTTTT
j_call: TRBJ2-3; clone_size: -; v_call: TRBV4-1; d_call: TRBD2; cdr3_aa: CASNFPGLATDTQYF; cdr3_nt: TGCGCCAGCAATTTCCCGGGACTAGCGACAGATACGCAGTATTTT
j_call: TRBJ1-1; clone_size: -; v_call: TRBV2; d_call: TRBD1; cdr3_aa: CASSEDRGRGEAFF; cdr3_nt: TGTGCCAGCAGTGAGGACAGGGGGCGGGGTGAAGCTTTCTTT
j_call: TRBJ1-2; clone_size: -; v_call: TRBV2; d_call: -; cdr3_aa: CASSPPGPTNYGYTF; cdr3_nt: TGTGCCAGCAGTCCCCCAGGCCCCACTAACTATGGCTACACCTTC
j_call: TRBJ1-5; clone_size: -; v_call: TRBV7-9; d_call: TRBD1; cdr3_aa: CASTRTGTVFNQPQHF; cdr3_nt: TGTGCCAGCACCCGAACCGGGACAGTCTTCAATCAGCCCCAGCATTTT
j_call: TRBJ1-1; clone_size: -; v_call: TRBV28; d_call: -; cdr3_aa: CASSLWSGTEAFF; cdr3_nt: TGTGCCAGCAGTTTATGGTCAGGGACTGAAGCTTTCTTT
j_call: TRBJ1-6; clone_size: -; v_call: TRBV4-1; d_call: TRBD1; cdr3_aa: CASSQRTGGGNNSPLHF; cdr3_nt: TGCGCCAGCAGCCAACGCACAGGGGGAGGTAATAATTCACCCCTCCACTTT
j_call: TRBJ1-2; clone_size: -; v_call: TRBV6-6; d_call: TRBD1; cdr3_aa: CASSYEGQGYGYTF; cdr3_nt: TGTGCCAGCAGTTACGAGGGACAGGGATATGGCTACACCTTC
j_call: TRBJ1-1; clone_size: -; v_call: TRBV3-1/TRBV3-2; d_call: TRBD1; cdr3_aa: CASSQRDRQAEAFF; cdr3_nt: TGTGCCAGCAGCCAGCGGGACAGGCAGGCTGAAGCTTTCTTT
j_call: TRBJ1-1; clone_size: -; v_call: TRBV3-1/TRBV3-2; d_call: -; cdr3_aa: CASSLRGGEAFF; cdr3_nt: TGTGCCAGCAGCCTCAGGGGTGGTGAAGCTTTCTTT
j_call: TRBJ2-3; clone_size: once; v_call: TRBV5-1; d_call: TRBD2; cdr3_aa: CASSPGLAGSTDTQYF; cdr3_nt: TGCGCCAGCAGCCCGGGACTAGCGGGGAGCACAGATACGCAGTATTTT
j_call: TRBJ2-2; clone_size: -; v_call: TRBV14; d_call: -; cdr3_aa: CATGQENTGELFF; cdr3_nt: TGTGCCACTGGACAAGAGAACACCGGGGAGCTGTTTTTT
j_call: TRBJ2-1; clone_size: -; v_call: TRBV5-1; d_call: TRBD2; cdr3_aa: CASSFSGGRNEQFF; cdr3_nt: TGCGCCAGCAGCTTCAGCGGGGGGCGAAATGAGCAGTTCTTC
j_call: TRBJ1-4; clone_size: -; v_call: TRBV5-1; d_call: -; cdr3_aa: CASSLGLAAEKLFF; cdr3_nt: TGCGCCAGCAGCTTAGGGTTAGCGGCTGAAAAACTGTTTTTT
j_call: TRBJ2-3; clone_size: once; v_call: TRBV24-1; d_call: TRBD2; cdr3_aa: CATSGGATDTQYF; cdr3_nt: TGTGCCACCAGCGGGGGGGCCACAGATACGCAGTATTTT
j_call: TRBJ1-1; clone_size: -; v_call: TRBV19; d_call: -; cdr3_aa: CASSMLLLNTEAFF; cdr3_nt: TGTGCCAGTAGTATGTTACTGCTTAACACTGAAGCTTTCTTT
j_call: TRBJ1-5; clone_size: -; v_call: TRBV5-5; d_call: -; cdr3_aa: CASSARTDRTSNQPQHF; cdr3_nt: TGTGCCAGCAGCGCGAGGACAGACAGGACGAGCAATCAGCCCCAGCATTTT
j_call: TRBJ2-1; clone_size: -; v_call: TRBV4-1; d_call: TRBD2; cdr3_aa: CASSQEGLRAGAPSLGNEQFF; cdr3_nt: TGCGCCAGCAGCCAAGAGGGGCTGAGAGCGGGGGCCCCATCCTTGGGCAATGAGCAGTTCTTC
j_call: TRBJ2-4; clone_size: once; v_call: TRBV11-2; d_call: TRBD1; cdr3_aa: CASSPGQGSTKNIQYF; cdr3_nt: TGTGCCAGCAGCCCTGGACAGGGGTCAACCAAAAACATTCAGTACTTC
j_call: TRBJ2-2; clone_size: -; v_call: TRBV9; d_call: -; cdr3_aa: CASSVRSGKDTGELFF; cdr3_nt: TGTGCCAGCAGCGTAAGGTCGGGGAAAGATACCGGGGAGCTGTTTTTT
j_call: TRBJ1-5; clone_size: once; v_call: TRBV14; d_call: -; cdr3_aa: CASSQGLNQPQHF; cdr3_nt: TGTGCCAGCAGCCAAGGCCTAAATCAGCCCCAGCATTTT